Below, 22 T cell receptor beta chains from the same sample are listed, as sequenced in a study of T cell repertoires in ileal Crohn's disease. Sequencing was performed with immunoSEQ multiplex PCR; in TCRdb, only in-frame clones are kept and a portion is missing. The sample includes 5,300 or so clones, 78% seen only once; the top ten take around 6%. Specified time point: proximal margin of the surgical specimen (macroscopically non-inflamed). The specimen was ileal tissue. These receptors all come from an adult with Crohn's disease.

The CDR3 loop is CASSLLPDRGNGYTF. The CDR3 DNA reads as TGTGCCAGCAGTTTACTCCCGGACAGGGGAAATGGCTACACCTTC. The V call is TRBV27, the J call TRBJ1-2, with 9 bases matching TRBD1. The CDR3 sequence is 15 residues long. With V trimmed by 2 bases and J by 6 bases, 7 bases remained unmatched. The germline V gene encodes CDR1 MNHEY and CDR2 SMNVEV (reference sequence).

Only a few counts were recorded for this clone. This chain joins TRBV6-6 and TRBJ2-7; D remains ambiguous. The CDR3 is made up of 14 amino acids. Looked up from germline, CDR1 is MNHNY and CDR2 is SVGAGI (reference sequence). Trimming removed 8 bases from V and 2 bases from J, with 16 bases in between. The CDR3 region has the DNA TGTGCCAGCGTTGCACAAGACGGTGCCTACGAGCAGTACTTC. As protein: CASVAQDGAYEQYF.

The V and J genes are TRBV5-1 and TRBJ1-6, with D tentatively TRBD1 (5 bases). The CDR3 runs to 15 residues. CDR1 SGHRS and CDR2 YFSETQ come from the germline V gene. V was shortened by 4 bases and J by 3 bases, with 11 bases between the two germline ends. CDR3 sequence reads: CASSRRDGYNSPLHF. DNA of the CDR3: TGCGCCAGCAGCCGCCGGGACGGCTATAATTCACCCCTCCACTTT.

This clone showed up just a few times. The chain employs TRBV28 and TRBJ2-7; 7 bases align to TRBD1. This CDR3 comprises 14 residues. Germline CDR1 MDHEN, CDR2 SYDVKM. V shed 6 bases, J shed 4 bases, and the junction held 9 bases outside the gene matches. The CDR3 coding sequence is TGTGCCAGCAGGGCCTCGGGACAGAGATACGAGCAGTACTTC. Its translation: CASRASGQRYEQYF.

The chain joins TRBV4-3 to TRBJ1-2, with TRBD1 matching over 8 bases. The CDR3 runs 16 residues. The V and J ends lost 1 base and 6 bases, in that order; junction bases with no gene match: 10. Germline CDR1 reads LGHNA; CDR2 reads YSLEER. The CDR3, as DNA: TGCGCCAGCAGCCAAGGATTTACCCGACAGGGGAATGGCTACACCTTC. Amino acids: CASSQGFTRQGNGYTF.

This clone was observed once. The junction does not match germline at one end; this may be a read error. V usage is TRBV19 and J usage is TRBJ2-6, with D uncertain. Per germline, CDR1 LNHDA and CDR2 SQIVND (reference sequence). The CDR3 spans 18 residues. CDR3 sequence reads: CASSTFLTITKSGQRPDF. CDR3 DNA: TGTGCCAGTAGTACATTCCTGACAATCACAAAGTCGGGCCAACGTCCTGATTTC.

The V call is TRBV9, the J call TRBJ2-3; no clear D. CDR1 is SGDLS and CDR2 is YYNGEE in the germline V gene. V was trimmed by 0 bases and J by 6 bases, leaving 11 bases between them. There are 14 residues in the CDR3. The CDR3 region is CASSVVGPGDTQYF. The CDR3 coding sequence is TGTGCCAGCAGCGTAGTAGGGCCGGGTGATACGCAGTATTTT.

The chain links TRBV6-5 to TRBJ2-7; D unclear. The germline gives CDR1 MNHEY, CDR2 SVGAGI. Between the trimmed V and J ends, which lost 5 bases and 5 bases, there was a span of 7 bases. The CDR3 is made up of 11 amino acids. The CDR3 sequence is CASSPFDEQYF. The CDR3 bases are TGTGCCAGCAGTCCATTCGACGAGCAGTACTTC.

The chain combines TRBV4-2 with TRBJ1-4, with D perhaps TRBD1 (5 bases). Trimming took 0 bases from V and 5 from J, leaving 13 bases between them. CDR1 and CDR2 from the germline V gene are LGHNA and YNFKEQ. The CDR3 consists of 16 residues. Written as DNA, the CDR3 is TGTGCCAGCAGCCAAGATGAGGGACGGGAGAATGAAAAACTGTTTTTT. Translation gives CASSQDEGRENEKLFF.

This chain joins TRBV28 and TRBJ1-4; 9 bases agree with TRBD1. Germline lookup yields CDR1 MDHEN and CDR2 SYDVKM. CDR3 length: 14 residues. V was clipped by 6 bases and J by 5 bases; unmatched bases: 4. CDR3 in amino acids: CASSATGGNEKLFF. CDR3 sequence (DNA): TGTGCCAGCAGCGCAACAGGGGGCAATGAAAAACTGTTTTTT.

The chain employs TRBV6-1 and TRBJ2-7, with a possible D match to TRBD2 (6 bases). Trimming removed 2 bases at V and 11 bases at J, with 19 bases between. CDR3 length: 14 amino acids. Germline V lookup: CDR1 MNHNS, CDR2 SASEGT. The CDR3 protein is CASSESRGLGKEYF. The CDR3 coding sequence is TGTGCCAGCAGTGAATCACGGGGGTTGGGCAAGGAGTACTTC.

V and J are TRBV5-4 and TRBJ2-5; no clear D gene. Per germline, CDR1 SGHNT and CDR2 YYREEE (reference sequence). This CDR3 has 14 amino acids. V was cut by 2 bases and J by 2 bases, with 10 bases left in between. CDR3 sequence reads: CASSFQQFQETQYF. The DNA of the CDR3 is TGTGCCAGCAGCTTCCAACAGTTTCAAGAGACCCAGTACTTC. Combining the CDR3 with reference TRBV5-4 and TRBJ2-5 gives the whole variable domain ETGVTQSPTHLIKTRGQQVTLRCSSQSGHNTVSWYQQALGQGPQFIFQYYREEENGRGNFPPRFSGLQFPNYSSELNVNALELDDSALYLCASSFQQFQETQYFGPGTRLLVL.

The V gene is TRBV14, the J gene TRBJ2-1; the D gene could be TRBD1 or TRBD2 (5 bases each). Between the trimmed V and J ends, which lost 3 bases and 12 bases, there was a span of 21 bases. The CDR3 is 15 amino acids. The V gene's germline CDR1 is SGHDN and CDR2 FVKESK. The CDR3 loop reads CASSHNGGAGSGQFF. DNA for the CDR3: TGTGCCAGCAGCCACAACGGAGGTGCAGGGTCGGGGCAGTTCTTC.

The rearrangement links TRBV18 to TRBJ1-6; D might be TRBD1 (6 bases). Germline V gene lookup returns CDR1 KGHSH and CDR2 LQKENI. The CDR3 has 15 amino acids. Deletions cut 4 bases from V and 6 bases from J, with 13 bases between. In DNA, the CDR3 is TGTGCCAGCTCACTAAACAGGGATGGTAATTCACCCCTCCACTTT. Translation: CASSLNRDGNSPLHF. Filled out from reference TRBV18 and TRBJ1-6, the complete variable domain reads NAGVMQNPRHLVRRRGQEARLRCSPMKGHSHVYWYRQLPEEGLKFMVYLQKENIIDESGMPKERFSAEFPKEGPSILRIQQVVRGDSAAYFCASSLNRDGNSPLHFGNGTRLTVT.

The chain joins TRBV28 to TRBJ1-5; D is possibly TRBD1 (6 bases). This CDR3 spans 15 amino acids. Germline lookup yields CDR1 MDHEN and CDR2 SYDVKM. Trimming pared 8 bases from V and 2 bases from J, leaving 16 bases between. Written as DNA, the CDR3 is TGTGCCAGCCACTCGGGACAATTTGGCAATCAGCCCCAGCATTTT. Translating gives CASHSGQFGNQPQHF.

The chain uses TRBV7-8 and TRBJ2-2, with D possibly TRBD1 on 5 matching bases. There are 15 residues in the CDR3. Germline loops: CDR1 SGHVS, CDR2 FQNEAQ. V lost 5 bases, J lost 2 bases, and 12 bases lay in between. The CDR3 nucleotides are TGTGCCAGCAGCCTGAACAGGCCCAACACCGGGGAGCTGTTTTTT. Amino acids: CASSLNRPNTGELFF.

The chain has TRBV29-1 and TRBJ2-5; possibly TRBD1 or TRBD2 for D (5 bases each). This CDR3 is 12 amino acids long. With 6 bases removed from V and 2 bases from J, the gap between germline ends came to 10 bases. Germline values: CDR1 SQVTM, CDR2 ANQGSEA. The CDR3 here is CSVGASQETQYF. The CDR3 nucleotides are TGCAGCGTCGGGGCCTCACAAGAGACCCAGTACTTC. The full variable domain, rest sourced from reference TRBV29-1 and TRBJ2-5, is SAVISQKPSRDICQRGTSLTIQCQVDSQVTMMFWYRQQPGQSLTLIATANQGSEATYESGFVIDKFPISRPNLTFSTLTVSNMSPEDSSIYLCSVGASQETQYFGPGTRLLVL.

This clone has more than one count but fewer than ten. This chain uses TRBV10-3 with TRBJ2-4; no reliable D call. The CDR3 runs to 18 residues. Trimming pared 0 bases from V and 0 bases from J, leaving 15 bases between. Germline V lookup: CDR1 ENHRY, CDR2 SYGVKD. The CDR3 nucleotides are TGTGCCATCAGTGAGTCAGTCGACGGCGTGGGAGCCAAAAACATTCAGTACTTC. This gives the protein CAISESVDGVGAKNIQYF.

The chain joins TRBV2 to TRBJ2-1; TRBD2 is a possible D gene (7 bases). Per the germline V gene, CDR1 is SNHLY and CDR2 is FYNNEI. The CDR3 spans 17 residues. V lost 2 bases to trimming and J lost 9 bases, with 23 bases between them. Here the CDR3 DNA reads TGTGCCAGCAGTGAATTCGGGTATGCGGGGGCCCACGGTGAGCAGTTCTTC. Translated, it gives CASSEFGYAGAHGEQFF.

A single count supports this clone. This sequence joins TRBV19 and TRBJ2-7; TRBD1 might be the D (6 bases). Deletions cut 6 bases from V and 3 bases from J, with 12 bases between. The CDR3 covers 13 residues. Germline CDR1 and CDR2: LNHDA and SQIVND (reference sequence). The CDR3 protein is CASRPRDNYEQYF. DNA of the CDR3: TGTGCCAGTAGGCCCCGGGACAACTACGAGCAGTACTTC.

This chain connects TRBV29-1 to TRBJ2-1; 9 bases are shared with TRBD2. V lost 6 bases and J lost 8; bases outside the gene matches: 5. The V gene's germline CDR1 is SQVTM and CDR2 ANQGSEA. The CDR3 is 12 amino acids. CDR3 in amino acids: CSVASGIDEQFF. CDR3 DNA: TGCAGCGTCGCTAGCGGGATCGATGAGCAGTTCTTC.

This chain joins TRBV4-2 and TRBJ2-6; 8 bases map to TRBD1. The CDR3 contains 20 residues. Germline CDR1 LGHNA, CDR2 YNFKEQ. With 0 bases clipped from V and 0 bases from J, the junction kept 10 bases outside the gene matches. The CDR3 DNA is TGTGCCAGCAGCCAAGAGTTGGGTAGGACAGGGCGCTCTGGGGCCAACGTCCTGACTTTC. Protein sequence: CASSQELGRTGRSGANVLTF.